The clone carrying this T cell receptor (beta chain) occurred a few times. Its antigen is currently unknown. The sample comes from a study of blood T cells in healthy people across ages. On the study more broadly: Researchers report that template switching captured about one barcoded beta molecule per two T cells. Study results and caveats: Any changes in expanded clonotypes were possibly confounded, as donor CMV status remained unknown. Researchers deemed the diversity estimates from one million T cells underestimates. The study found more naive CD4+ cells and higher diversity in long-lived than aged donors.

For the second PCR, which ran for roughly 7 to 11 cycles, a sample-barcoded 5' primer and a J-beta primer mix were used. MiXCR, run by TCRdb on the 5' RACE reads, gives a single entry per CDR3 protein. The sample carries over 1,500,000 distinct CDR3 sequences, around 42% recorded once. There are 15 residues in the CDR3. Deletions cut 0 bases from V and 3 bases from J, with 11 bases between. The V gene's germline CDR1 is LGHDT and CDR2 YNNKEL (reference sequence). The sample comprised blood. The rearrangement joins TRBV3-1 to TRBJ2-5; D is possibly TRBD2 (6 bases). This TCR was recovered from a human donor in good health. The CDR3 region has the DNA TGTGCCAGCAGCCAAGATCGGGGGACTGAAGAGACCCAGTACTTC. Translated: CASSQDRGTEETQYF.